This T cell receptor beta chain was identified during a study of blood T cell repertoires in COVID-19 (dated by TCRdb to about 2020). A note on the overall study: Samples covering the acute and convalescent phases of COVID-19 were provided by collaborators in the United States, Italy and Spain. The prospective study material was composed of cDNA or gDNA derived from T cells, B-cell-depleted T cells, or PBMCs. The dataset comprised deeply sampled blood TCRbeta repertoires from subjects exposed to, actively infected with, or recovered from COVID-19. The repertoires were released in a freely available public database intended as a resource for research on the immune response to SARS-CoV-2. Samples came from the ongoing ImmuneRACE study (first 160 participants) plus 1,254 subjects from 6 global collaborators. A de-identified subject ID, COVID-19 status, age in years and sex were almost always included in the sample metadata. Where available, HLA class I and class II types were obtained from metadata supplied by the sample provider rather than from assay-based typing.

Per the germline V gene, LGHNA is the CDR1 and YSLEER is the CDR2. V lost 5 bases and J lost 7 bases, and the count of bases not matched to a germline gene is 13. The CDR3, cysteine through phenylalanine, is 16 amino acids long. CDR3 DNA only is kept here, 48 bases in frame from base 1. As to this clone: The target of this receptor is not known. Within one base of it there is no much larger clone, and no base qualities were kept.

At one collaborating source in Seattle, patients were enrolled during active infection and were followed longitudinally through the course of disease. Whole blood was collected in K2EDTA tubes by collaborating institutions according to the institutions' own protocols. For TCRbeta analysis, collaborators shipped samples in one of three forms: frozen whole blood, isolated PBMCs, or DNA extracted from either of those sample types. TCRbeta CDR3 regions were amplified from genomic DNA by means of the immunoSEQ Assay, a bias-controlled multiplex PCR. The source study handled its data this way. The number of nucleated cells in each sample was estimated from the amplification of reference gene primers within the assay. Sequence reads were collapsed and filtered to measure the absolute abundance of every unique TCRbeta CDR3 rearrangement. For each sample, productive Simpson clonality was calculated by taking the square root of Simpson's diversity index across productive rearrangements. Imported from immuneACCESS, the table was reduced by TCRdb to in-frame sequences with V and J called. These copies leave out some clones; in studies compared against another copy, an unresolved V gene accounts for under half, and the cause of the remainder is not known. V and J calls and clone size are those listed in that table; D and trimming were worked out from the DNA. In all, the sample holds around 50,000 clones, and about four fifths of those were seen once. Together, the top ten hold 11% of the sample.

Results and caveats for the whole study, not just this receptor: The amount of clinical and demographic metadata varied by source and participant and was provided uncurated.

The chain couples TRBV4-3 to TRBJ2-5, with 10 junctional bases fitting TRBD1. This clonotype was obtained from a man older than 75 with COVID-19, enrolled during active disease. Sample: peripheral blood. The nucleotide sequence reads as follows: TGCGCCAGCAGCTCCACCGGGACAGGGGACGAAGGGACCCAGTACTTC. Protein translation: CASSSTGTGDEGTQYF.